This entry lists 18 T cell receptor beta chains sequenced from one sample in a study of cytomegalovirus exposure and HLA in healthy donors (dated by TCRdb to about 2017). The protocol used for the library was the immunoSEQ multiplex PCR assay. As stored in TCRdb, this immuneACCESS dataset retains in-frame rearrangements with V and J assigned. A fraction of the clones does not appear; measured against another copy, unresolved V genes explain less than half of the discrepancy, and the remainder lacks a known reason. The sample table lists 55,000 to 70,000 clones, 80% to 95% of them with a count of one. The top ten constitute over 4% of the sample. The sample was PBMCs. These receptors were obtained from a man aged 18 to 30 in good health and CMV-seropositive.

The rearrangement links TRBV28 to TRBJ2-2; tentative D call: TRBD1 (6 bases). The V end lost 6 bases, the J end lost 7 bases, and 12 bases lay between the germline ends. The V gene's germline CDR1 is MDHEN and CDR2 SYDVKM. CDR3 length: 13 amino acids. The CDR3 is CASSTGIGGELFF. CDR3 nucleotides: TGTGCCAGCAGCACAGGGATCGGCGGGGAGCTGTTTTTT.

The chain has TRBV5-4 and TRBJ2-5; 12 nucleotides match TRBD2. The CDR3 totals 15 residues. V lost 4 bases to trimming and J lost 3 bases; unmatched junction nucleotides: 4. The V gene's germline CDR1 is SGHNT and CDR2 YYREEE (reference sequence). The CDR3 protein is CASSARLAGEETQYF. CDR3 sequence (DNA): TGTGCCAGCAGCGCCCGACTAGCGGGAGAAGAGACCCAGTACTTC.

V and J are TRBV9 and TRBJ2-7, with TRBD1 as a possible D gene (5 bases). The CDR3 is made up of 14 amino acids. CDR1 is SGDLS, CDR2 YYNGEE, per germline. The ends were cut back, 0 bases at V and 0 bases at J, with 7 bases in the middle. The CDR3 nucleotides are TGTGCCAGCAGCGTAGAAGGGGACTCCTACGAGCAGTACTTC. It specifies CASSVEGDSYEQYF.

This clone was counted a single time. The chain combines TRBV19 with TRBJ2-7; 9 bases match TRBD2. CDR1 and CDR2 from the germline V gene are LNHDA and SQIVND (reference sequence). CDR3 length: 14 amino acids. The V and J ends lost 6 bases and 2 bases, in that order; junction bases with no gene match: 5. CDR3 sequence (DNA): TGTGCCAGTAGCTGGCGGGGGGGAGCCTACGAGCAGTACTTC. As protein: CASSWRGGAYEQYF. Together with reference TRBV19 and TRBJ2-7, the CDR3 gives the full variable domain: DGGITQSPKYLFRKEGQNVTLSCEQNLNHDAMYWYRQDPGQGLRLIYYSQIVNDFQKGDIAEGYSVSREKKESFPLTVTSAQKNPTAFYLCASSWRGGAYEQYFGPGTRLTVT.

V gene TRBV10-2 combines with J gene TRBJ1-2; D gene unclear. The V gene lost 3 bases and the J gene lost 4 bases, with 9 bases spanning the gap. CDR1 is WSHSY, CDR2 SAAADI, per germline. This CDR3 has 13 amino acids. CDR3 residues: CASSEREAYGYTF. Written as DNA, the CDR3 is TGCGCCAGCAGTGAAAGGGAGGCCTATGGCTACACCTTC.

The DNA for the CDR3 is TGTGCCAGCAGCGTAGAGCGGAGCAATGAGCAGTTCTTC. This sequence encodes CASSVERSNEQFF. The rearrangement joins TRBV9 to TRBJ2-1; tentative D call: TRBD2 (5 bases). The CDR3 totals 13 residues. Trimming stripped 0 bases from V and 6 bases from J, with 7 bases between. Germline values: CDR1 SGDLS, CDR2 YYNGEE.

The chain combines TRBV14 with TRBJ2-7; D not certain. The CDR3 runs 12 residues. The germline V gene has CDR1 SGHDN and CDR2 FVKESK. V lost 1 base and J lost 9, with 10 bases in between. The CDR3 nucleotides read TGTGCCAGCAGCCAAGTTAGCTCCGTGCAGTACTTC. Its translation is CASSQVSSVQYF.

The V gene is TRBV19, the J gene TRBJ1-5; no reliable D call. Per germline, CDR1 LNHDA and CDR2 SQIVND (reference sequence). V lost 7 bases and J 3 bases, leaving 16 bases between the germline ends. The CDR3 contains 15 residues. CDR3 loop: CASTAGKAFNQPQHF. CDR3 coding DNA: TGTGCCAGTACGGCCGGGAAAGCCTTCAATCAGCCCCAGCATTTT.

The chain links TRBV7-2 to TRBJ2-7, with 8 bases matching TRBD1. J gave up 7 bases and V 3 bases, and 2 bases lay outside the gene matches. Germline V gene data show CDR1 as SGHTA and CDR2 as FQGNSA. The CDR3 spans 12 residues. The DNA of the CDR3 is TGTGCCAGCAGCTTCAGACAGGGGGAGCAGTACTTC. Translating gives CASSFRQGEQYF.

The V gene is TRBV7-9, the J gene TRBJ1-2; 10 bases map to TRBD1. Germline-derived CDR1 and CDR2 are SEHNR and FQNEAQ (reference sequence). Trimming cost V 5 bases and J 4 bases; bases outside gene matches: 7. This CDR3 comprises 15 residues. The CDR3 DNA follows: TGTGCCAGCAGCCTTGGACAGGGGGAAATCTATGGCTACACCTTC. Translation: CASSLGQGEIYGYTF.

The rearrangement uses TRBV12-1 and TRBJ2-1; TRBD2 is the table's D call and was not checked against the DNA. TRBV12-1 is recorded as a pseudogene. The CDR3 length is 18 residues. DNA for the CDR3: TGTGCCAGCAGCTTTGTTCGTTTTCGGGCTAGCGGGTACAATGAGCAGTTCTTC. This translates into CASSFVRFRASGYNEQFF.

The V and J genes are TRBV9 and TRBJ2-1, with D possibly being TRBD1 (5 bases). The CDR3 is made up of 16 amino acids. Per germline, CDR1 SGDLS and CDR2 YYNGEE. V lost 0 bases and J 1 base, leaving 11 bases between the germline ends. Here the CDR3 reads CASSVEGVGSYNEQFF. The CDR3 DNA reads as TGTGCCAGCAGCGTAGAAGGGGTAGGGTCCTACAATGAGCAGTTCTTC.

CDR3: CASSVGTGGRETQYF. The CDR3, as DNA: TGTGCCAGCAGTGTTGGGACAGGGGGCAGAGAGACCCAGTACTTC. The rearrangement joins TRBV6-1 to TRBJ2-5; 12 bases map to TRBD1. Germline assignment: CDR1 MNHNS and CDR2 SASEGT. The CDR3 length is 15 residues. Trimming took 4 bases from V and 4 from J; bases not matched to a gene: 4.

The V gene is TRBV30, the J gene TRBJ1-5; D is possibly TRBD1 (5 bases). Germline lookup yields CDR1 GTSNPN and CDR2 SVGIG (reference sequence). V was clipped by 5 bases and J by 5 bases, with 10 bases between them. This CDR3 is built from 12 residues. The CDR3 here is CAWGVGDQPQHF. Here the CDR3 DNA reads TGTGCCTGGGGGGTAGGGGATCAGCCCCAGCATTTT.

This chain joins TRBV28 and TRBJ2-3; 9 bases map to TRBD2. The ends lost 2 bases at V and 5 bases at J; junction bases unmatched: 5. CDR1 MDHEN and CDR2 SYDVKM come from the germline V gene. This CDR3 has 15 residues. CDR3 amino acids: CASSLGGRVGDTQYF. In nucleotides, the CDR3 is TGTGCCAGCAGTTTAGGCGGGAGGGTTGGAGATACGCAGTATTTT.

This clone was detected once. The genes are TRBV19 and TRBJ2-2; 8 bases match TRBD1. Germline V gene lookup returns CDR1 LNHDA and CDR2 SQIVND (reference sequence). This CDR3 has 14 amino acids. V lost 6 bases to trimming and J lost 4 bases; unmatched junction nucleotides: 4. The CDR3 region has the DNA TGTGCCAGTAGCCACAGGGGGAGCACCGGGGAGCTGTTTTTT. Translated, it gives CASSHRGSTGELFF.

The CDR3 spells CASSEFGGIGEQYF. As DNA, the CDR3 is TGTGCCAGCAGTGAATTTGGCGGGATTGGCGAGCAGTACTTC. V and J are TRBV25-1 and TRBJ2-7; perhaps TRBD2 as D (6 bases). V was cut by 1 base and J by 6 bases, with 13 bases left in between. The CDR3 contains 14 residues. Per germline, CDR1 MGHDK and CDR2 SYGVNS.

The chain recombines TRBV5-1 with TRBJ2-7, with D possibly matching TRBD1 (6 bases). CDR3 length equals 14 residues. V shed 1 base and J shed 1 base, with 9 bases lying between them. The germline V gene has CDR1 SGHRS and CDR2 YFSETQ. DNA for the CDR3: TGCGCCAGCAGCTTGCGGACAGATTCCTACGAGCAGTACTTC. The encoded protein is CASSLRTDSYEQYF.